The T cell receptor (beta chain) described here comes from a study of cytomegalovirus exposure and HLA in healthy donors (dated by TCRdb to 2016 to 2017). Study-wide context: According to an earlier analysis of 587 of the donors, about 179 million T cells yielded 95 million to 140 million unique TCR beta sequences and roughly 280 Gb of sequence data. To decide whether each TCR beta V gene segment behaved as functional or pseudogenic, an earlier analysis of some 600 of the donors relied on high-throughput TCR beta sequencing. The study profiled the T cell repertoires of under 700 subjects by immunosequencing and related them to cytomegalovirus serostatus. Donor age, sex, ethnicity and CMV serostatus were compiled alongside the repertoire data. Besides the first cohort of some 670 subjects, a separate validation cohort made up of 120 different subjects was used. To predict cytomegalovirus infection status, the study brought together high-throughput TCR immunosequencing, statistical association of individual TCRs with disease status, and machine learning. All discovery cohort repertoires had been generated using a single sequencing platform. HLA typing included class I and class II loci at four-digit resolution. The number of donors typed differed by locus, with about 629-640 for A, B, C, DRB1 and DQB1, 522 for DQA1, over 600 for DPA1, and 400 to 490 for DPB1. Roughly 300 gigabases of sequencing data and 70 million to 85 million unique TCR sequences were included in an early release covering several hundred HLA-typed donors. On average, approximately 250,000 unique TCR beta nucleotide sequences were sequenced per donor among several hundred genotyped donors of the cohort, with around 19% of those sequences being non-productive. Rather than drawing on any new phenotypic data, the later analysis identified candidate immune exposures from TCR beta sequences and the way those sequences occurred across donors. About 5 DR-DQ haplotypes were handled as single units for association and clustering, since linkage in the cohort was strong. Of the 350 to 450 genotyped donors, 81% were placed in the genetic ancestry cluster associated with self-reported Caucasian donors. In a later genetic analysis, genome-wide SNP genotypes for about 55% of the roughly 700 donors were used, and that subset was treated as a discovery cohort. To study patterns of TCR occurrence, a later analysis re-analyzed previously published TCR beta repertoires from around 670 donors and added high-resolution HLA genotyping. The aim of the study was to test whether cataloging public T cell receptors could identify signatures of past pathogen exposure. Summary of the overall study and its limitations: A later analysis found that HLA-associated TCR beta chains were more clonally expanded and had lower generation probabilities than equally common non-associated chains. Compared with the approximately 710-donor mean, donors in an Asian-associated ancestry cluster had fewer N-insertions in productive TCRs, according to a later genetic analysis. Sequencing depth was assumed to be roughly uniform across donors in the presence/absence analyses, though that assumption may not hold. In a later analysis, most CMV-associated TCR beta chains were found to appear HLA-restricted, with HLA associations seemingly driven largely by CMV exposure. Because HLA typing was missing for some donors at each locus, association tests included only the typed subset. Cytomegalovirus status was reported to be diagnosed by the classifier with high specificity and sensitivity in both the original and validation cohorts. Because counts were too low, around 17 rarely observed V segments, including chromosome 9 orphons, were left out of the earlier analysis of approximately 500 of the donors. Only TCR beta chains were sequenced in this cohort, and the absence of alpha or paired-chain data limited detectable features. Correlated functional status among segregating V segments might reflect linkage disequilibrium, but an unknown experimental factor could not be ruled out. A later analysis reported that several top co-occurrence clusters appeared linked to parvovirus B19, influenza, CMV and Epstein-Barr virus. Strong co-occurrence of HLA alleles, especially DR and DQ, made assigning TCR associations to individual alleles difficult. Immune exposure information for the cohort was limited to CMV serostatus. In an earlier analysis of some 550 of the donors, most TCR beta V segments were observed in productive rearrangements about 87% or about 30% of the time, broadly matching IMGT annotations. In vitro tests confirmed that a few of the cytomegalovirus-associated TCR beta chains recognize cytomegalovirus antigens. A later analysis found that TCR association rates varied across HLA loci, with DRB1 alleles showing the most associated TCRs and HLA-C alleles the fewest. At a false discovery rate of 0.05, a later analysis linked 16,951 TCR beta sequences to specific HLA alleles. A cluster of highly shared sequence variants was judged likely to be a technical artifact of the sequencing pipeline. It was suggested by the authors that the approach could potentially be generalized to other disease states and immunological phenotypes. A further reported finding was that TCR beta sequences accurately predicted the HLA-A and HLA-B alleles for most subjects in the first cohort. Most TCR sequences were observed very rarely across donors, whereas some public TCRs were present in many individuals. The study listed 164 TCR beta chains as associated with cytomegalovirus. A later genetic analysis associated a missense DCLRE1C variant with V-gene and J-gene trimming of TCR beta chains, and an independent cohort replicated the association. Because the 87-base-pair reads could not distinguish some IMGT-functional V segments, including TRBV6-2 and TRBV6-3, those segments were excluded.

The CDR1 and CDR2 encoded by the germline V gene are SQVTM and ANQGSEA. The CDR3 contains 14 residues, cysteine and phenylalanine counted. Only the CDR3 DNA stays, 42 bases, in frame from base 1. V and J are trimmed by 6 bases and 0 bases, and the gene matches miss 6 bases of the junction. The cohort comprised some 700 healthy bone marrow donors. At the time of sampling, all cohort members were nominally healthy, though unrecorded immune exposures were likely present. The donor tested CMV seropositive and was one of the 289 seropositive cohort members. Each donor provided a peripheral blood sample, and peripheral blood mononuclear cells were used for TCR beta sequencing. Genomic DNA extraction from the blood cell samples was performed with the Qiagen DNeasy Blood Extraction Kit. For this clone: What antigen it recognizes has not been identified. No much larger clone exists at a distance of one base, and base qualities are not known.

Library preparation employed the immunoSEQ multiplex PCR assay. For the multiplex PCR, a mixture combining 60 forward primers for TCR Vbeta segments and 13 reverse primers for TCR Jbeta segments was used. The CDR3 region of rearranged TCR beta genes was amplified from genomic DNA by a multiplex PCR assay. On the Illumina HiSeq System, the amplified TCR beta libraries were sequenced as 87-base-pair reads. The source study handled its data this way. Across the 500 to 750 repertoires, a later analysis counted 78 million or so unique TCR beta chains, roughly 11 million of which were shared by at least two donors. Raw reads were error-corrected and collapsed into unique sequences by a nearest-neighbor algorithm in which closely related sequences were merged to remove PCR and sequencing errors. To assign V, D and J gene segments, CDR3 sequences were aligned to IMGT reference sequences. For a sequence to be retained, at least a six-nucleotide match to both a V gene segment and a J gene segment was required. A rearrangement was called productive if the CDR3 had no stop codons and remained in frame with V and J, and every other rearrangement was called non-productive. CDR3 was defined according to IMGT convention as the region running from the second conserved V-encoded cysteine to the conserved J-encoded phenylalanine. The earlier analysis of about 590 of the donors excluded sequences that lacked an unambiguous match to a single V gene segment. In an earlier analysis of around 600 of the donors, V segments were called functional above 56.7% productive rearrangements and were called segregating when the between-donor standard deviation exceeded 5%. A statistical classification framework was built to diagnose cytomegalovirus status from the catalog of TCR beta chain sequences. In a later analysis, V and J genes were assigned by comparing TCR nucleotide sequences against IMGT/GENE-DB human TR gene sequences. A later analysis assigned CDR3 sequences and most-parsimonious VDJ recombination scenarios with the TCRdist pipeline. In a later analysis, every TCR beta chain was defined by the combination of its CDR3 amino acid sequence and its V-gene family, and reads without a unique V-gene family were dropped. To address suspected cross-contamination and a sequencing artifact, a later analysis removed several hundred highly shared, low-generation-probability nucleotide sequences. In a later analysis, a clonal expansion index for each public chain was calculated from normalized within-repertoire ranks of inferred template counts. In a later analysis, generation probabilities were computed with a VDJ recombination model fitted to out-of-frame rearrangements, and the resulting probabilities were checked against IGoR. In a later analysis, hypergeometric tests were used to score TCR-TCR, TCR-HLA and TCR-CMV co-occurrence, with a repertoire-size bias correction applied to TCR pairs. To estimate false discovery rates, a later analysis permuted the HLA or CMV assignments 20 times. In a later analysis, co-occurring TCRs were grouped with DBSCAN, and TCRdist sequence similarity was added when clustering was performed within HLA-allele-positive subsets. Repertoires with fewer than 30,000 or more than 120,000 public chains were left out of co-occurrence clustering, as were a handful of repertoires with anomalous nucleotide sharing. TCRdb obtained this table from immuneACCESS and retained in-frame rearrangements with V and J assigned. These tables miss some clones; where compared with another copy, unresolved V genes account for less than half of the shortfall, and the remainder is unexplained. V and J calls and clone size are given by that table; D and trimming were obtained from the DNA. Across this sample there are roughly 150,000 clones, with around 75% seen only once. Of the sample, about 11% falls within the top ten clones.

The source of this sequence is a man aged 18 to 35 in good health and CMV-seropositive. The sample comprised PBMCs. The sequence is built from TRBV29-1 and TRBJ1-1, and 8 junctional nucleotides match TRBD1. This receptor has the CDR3 CSVDNRGMNTEAFF. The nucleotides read TGCAGCGTAGATAACAGGGGGATGAACACTGAAGCTTTCTTT.